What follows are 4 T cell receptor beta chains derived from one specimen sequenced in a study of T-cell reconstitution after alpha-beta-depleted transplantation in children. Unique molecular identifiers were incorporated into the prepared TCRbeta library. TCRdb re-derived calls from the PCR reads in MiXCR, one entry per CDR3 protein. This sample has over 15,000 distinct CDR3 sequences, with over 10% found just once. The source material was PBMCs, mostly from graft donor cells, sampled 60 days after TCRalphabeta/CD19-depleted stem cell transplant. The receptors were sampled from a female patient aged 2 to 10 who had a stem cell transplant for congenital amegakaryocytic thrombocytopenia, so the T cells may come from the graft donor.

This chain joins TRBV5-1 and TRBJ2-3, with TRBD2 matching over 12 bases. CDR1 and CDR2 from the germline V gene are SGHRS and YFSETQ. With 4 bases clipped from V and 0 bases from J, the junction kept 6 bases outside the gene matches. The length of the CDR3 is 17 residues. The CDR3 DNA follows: TGCGCCAGCAGCCTCCGGACTAGCGGGGCTAGCACAGATACGCAGTATTTT. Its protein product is CASSLRTSGASTDTQYF.

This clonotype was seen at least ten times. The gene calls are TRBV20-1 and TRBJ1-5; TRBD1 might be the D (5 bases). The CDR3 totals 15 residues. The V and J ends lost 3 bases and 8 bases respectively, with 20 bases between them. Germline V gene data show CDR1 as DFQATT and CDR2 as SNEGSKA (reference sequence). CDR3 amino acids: CSASSGSQGQKPQHF. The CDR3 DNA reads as TGCAGTGCTAGTTCGGGTAGCCAGGGTCAGAAGCCCCAGCATTTT.

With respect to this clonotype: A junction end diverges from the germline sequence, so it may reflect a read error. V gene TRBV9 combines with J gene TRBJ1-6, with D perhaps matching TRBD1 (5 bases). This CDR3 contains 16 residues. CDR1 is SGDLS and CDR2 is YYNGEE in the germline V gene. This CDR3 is CARSVSGRGDNSPLHF. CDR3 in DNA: TGTGCCAGAAGCGTTTCCGGGAGGGGAGATAATTCACCCCTCCACTTT.

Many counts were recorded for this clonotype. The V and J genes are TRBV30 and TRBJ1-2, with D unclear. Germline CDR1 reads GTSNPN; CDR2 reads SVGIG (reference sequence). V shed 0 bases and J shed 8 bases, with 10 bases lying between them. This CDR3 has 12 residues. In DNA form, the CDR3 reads TGTGCCTGGAGTGTCGACACGGGAGGCTACACCTTC. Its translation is CAWSVDTGGYTF.